A single sample gave rise to the 6 T cell receptor beta chains below, sequenced in a study of human T cells and chemical hapten exposure. Time point denoted: pre-sensitization, week 0. Described treatment: therapeutic diphenylcyclopropenone sensitization with weekly scalp DPC. TCRdb independently ran MiXCR on the RACE reads; one entry per CDR3 protein. The sample lists roughly 120,000 distinct CDR3 sequences, roughly 14% occurring once. The source was whole blood, collected in connection with sensitization to the hapten diphenylcyclopropenone (DPC). The receptors shown here come from a woman aged 18-35 years with alopecia areata. Some clones in this sample may be carry-over from other donors' samples.

The rearrangement links TRBV6-5 to TRBJ1-6; D is perhaps TRBD1 (6 bases). The CDR3 spans 15 residues. V lost 6 bases and J lost 7, with 16 bases in between. CDR1 MNHEY and CDR2 SVGAGI come from the germline V gene. CDR3 nucleotide sequence: TGTGCCAGCAGACCCACGGGGGCGGGAAATTCACCCCTCCACTTT. Its protein product is CASRPTGAGNSPLHF.

The chain uses TRBV5-1 and TRBJ1-2; tentatively, D is TRBD1 (6 bases). V lost 1 base and J lost 7, with 8 bases in between. CDR1 and CDR2 from the germline V gene are SGHRS and YFSETQ. The CDR3 is made up of 12 amino acids. This CDR3 reads CASSLTGTGYTF. The CDR3 DNA sequence: TGCGCCAGCAGCTTGACAGGGACTGGCTACACCTTC. The complete variable domain, with remaining parts taken from reference TRBV5-1 and TRBJ1-2, reads KAGVTQTPRYLIKTRGQQVTLSCSPISGHRSVSWYQQTPGQGLQFLFEYFSETQRNKGNFPGRFSGRQFSNSRSEMNVSTLELGDSALYLCASSLTGTGYTFGSGTRLTVV.

Only a few counts were recorded for this clonotype. J is TRBJ2-3 and V is TRBV11-2; 14 bases fit TRBD2. Germline CDR1 SGHAT, CDR2 FQNNGV. The V and J ends lost 4 bases and 0 bases, in that order; junction bases with no gene match: 6. This CDR3 contains 18 residues. CDR3 coding DNA: TGTGCCAGCAGCTCTCCGGGACTAGCGGGGGTCAGCACAGATACGCAGTATTTT. It is translated as CASSSPGLAGVSTDTQYF. The full variable domain, completed using reference TRBV11-2 and TRBJ2-3, is EAGVAQSPRYKIIEKRQSVAFWCNPISGHATLYWYQQILGQGPKLLIQFQNNGVVDDSQLPKDRFSAERLKGVDSTLKIQPAKLEDSAVYLCASSSPGLAGVSTDTQYFGPGTRLTVL.

The chain employs TRBV5-5 and TRBJ2-7, with a tentative D call TRBD2 (6 bases). The CDR3 loop spans 14 amino acids. The germline V gene encodes CDR1 SGHKS and CDR2 YYEKEE (reference sequence). The V and J ends lost 4 bases and 5 bases respectively, with 16 bases between them. CDR3 bases: TGTGCCAGCAGCCCGACTTGGGGGAGGAACGAGCAGTACTTC. It encodes CASSPTWGRNEQYF.

About this clonotype: A clone one base away is much larger, so this may be a read error. The chain couples TRBV12-3 or TRBV12-4 to TRBJ1-5; unclear D gene. Trimming pared 5 bases from V and 3 bases from J, leaving 20 bases between. The CDR3 has 17 residues. DNA for the CDR3: TGTGCCAGCAGTCACGAAACCTTTGAGAGCCACAATCAGCCCCAGCATTTT. Translating gives CASSHETFESHNQPQHF.

The V gene is TRBV7-9, the J gene TRBJ1-5; perhaps TRBD1 as D (6 bases). CDR1 and CDR2 (germline): SEHNR, FQNEAQ (reference sequence). V was clipped by 0 bases and J by 12 bases, with 27 bases between them. There are 18 residues in the CDR3. The CDR3 DNA reads TGTGCCAGCAGCTTAGCGGGACCGACAGGAGGAATGGATCAGTACCAGCATTTT. It codes for CASSLAGPTGGMDQYQHF.